Below are 14 T cell receptor beta chains sequenced from a single sample in a study of human T cells and chemical hapten exposure. TCRdb independently ran MiXCR on the RACE reads; one entry per CDR3 protein. Here the sample spans over 300,000 distinct CDR3 sequences, less than 6.5% being singletons. Time point reported: pre-sensitization, week 0. Documented treatment: therapeutic diphenylcyclopropenone sensitization with weekly scalp DPC. Sequencing was performed on whole blood, taken in connection with sensitization to the hapten diphenylcyclopropenone (DPC). The receptors originated from a woman aged 45-59 years with alopecia areata. Some clones in this sample may be carry-over from other donors' samples.

This clonotype occurred many times. The genes are TRBV4-2 and TRBJ2-1; 9 bases are a match to TRBD2. The CDR3 spans 15 residues. Germline assignment: CDR1 LGHNA and CDR2 YNFKEQ. The J segment lost 1 base and the V segment lost 3 bases, leaving 1 base of the junction unmatched. CDR3 residues: CASSHLAGSYNEQFF. The CDR3 DNA is TGTGCCAGCAGCCACCTAGCGGGGTCCTACAATGAGCAGTTCTTC.

The chain uses TRBV10-3 and TRBJ1-5; D call uncertain. Germline V lookup: CDR1 ENHRY, CDR2 SYGVKD. V lost 1 base, J lost 0 bases, and 10 bases lay in between. CDR3 length: 16 residues. CDR3 DNA sequence: TGTGCCATCAGTGAGTTCAGCAGTCATAGCAATCAGCCCCAGCATTTT. It encodes CAISEFSSHSNQPQHF.

In DNA, the CDR3 is TGTGCCAGCAGTTCATACGAGGGGGATACGCAGTATTTT. It is translated as CASSSYEGDTQYF. The rearrangement uses TRBV27 and TRBJ2-3; D could derive from TRBD1 or TRBD2 (5 bases each). This CDR3 has 13 amino acids. V lost 4 bases and J lost 6, with 11 bases in between. From germline, CDR1 is MNHEY and CDR2 SMNVEV (reference sequence).

At least ten counts were recorded for this clonotype. CDR3 DNA: TGCAGCGCTCAGAACACTGAAGCTTTCTTT. This sequence encodes CSAQNTEAFF. The V gene is TRBV29-1, the J gene TRBJ1-1; D remains unclear. The CDR3 is made up of 10 amino acids. Germline V gene lookup returns CDR1 SQVTM and CDR2 ANQGSEA. The ends were cut back, 7 bases at V and 1 base at J, with 4 bases in the middle.

The table lists this clonotype with many counts. V usage is TRBV12-5 and J usage is TRBJ1-1; D unresolved. Trimming shortened V by 1 base and J by 4 bases, and 4 bases separated the two germline ends. Germline CDR1 LGHNT, CDR2 FRNRAP. The CDR3 has 12 residues. Here the CDR3 DNA reads TGTGCTAGTGGTTTGGAACTCACTGAAGCTTTCTTT. This encodes CASGLELTEAFF.

There are many counts of this clonotype. This sequence joins TRBV5-1 and TRBJ1-5; D remains ambiguous. CDR3 size: 15 residues. Per germline, CDR1 SGHRS and CDR2 YFSETQ. V was shortened by 4 bases and J by 4 bases, with 15 bases between the two germline ends. The CDR3 DNA sequence: TGCGCCAGCAGCCCTGGAGGGCAGAGAAATCAGCCCCAGCATTTT. Protein: CASSPGGQRNQPQHF. The full variable domain, its missing parts supplied by reference TRBV5-1 and TRBJ1-5, is KAGVTQTPRYLIKTRGQQVTLSCSPISGHRSVSWYQQTPGQGLQFLFEYFSETQRNKGNFPGRFSGRQFSNSRSEMNVSTLELGDSALYLCASSPGGQRNQPQHFGDGTRLSIL.

This clonotype showed up many times. The J gene is TRBJ2-3, the V gene TRBV10-3, with D perhaps matching TRBD1 (6 bases). This CDR3 has 16 residues. Germline V lookup: CDR1 ENHRY, CDR2 SYGVKD. V was pared by 0 bases and J by 2 bases, with 12 bases between. As DNA, the CDR3 is TGTGCCATCAGTGAGTCGCCAGGGGCGCCCACAGATACGCAGTATTTT. Residues: CAISESPGAPTDTQYF.

The sample holds many counts of this clonotype. J is TRBJ2-3 and V is TRBV29-1; TRBD1 matches at 10 bases. Trimming at V came to 4 bases and at J to 5 bases, leaving 6 bases not matched to a gene. Germline CDR1 and CDR2: SQVTM and ANQGSEA. The CDR3 has 14 amino acids. Written as DNA, the CDR3 is TGCAGCGTTGGAGACAGGGGGCGTGGAGATACGCAGTATTTT. It yields the protein CSVGDRGRGDTQYF.

This clonotype was counted at least ten times. The chain couples TRBV27 to TRBJ2-7, with TRBD1 matching 7 bases. The CDR3 consists of 13 residues. In germline, CDR1 is MNHEY, CDR2 SMNVEV (reference sequence). The ends lost 2 bases at V and 2 bases at J; junction bases unmatched: 0. CDR3 protein: CASSLTGAYEQYF. The CDR3 bases are TGTGCCAGCAGTTTAACAGGGGCCTACGAGCAGTACTTC.

The table lists this clonotype with many counts. The J gene is TRBJ1-5, the V gene TRBV7-7; D possibly corresponds to TRBD1 (6 bases). This CDR3 contains 16 residues. Germline loops: CDR1 SSHAT, CDR2 FNYEAQ (reference sequence). Trimming shortened V by 5 bases and J by 1 base, and 15 bases separated the two germline ends. The CDR3 reads CASSLPVDRSNQPQHF. The DNA of the CDR3 is TGTGCCAGCAGCCTCCCGGTTGACAGGAGCAATCAGCCCCAGCATTTT.

V is TRBV3-1 and J is TRBJ2-3; unclear D gene. The V gene's germline CDR1 is LGHDT and CDR2 YNNKEL (reference sequence). Trimming stripped 0 bases from V and 0 bases from J, with 7 bases between. The CDR3 is 15 residues long. CDR3 protein: CASSQDPVSTDTQYF. CDR3 coding DNA: TGTGCCAGCAGCCAAGATCCAGTCAGCACAGATACGCAGTATTTT.

There are many counts of this clonotype. The CDR3 nucleotides are TGTGCCAGCAGCCCATTATCGGGACAGGGGGCCGGGGCCAACGTCCTGACTTTC. It yields the protein CASSPLSGQGAGANVLTF. This chain connects TRBV7-9 to TRBJ2-6, with TRBD1 identical over 12 bases. Looked up from germline, CDR1 is SEHNR and CDR2 is FQNEAQ (reference sequence). The CDR3 consists of 18 residues. V lost 5 bases to trimming and J lost 4 bases; unmatched junction nucleotides: 9.

This clonotype was seen more than once but under ten times. The chain is built from TRBV2 and TRBJ2-3, with D possibly being TRBD2 (6 bases). Germline assignment: CDR1 SNHLY and CDR2 FYNNEI. Deletions cut 8 bases from V and 2 bases from J, with 14 bases between. The CDR3 is made up of 14 amino acids. CDR3 DNA sequence: TGTGCCAGCGGGCGGGGACGGCTCACAGATACGCAGTATTTT. Residues: CASGRGRLTDTQYF.

With respect to this clonotype: The germline gene is not matched at one end of the junction; a read error may be the cause. The rearrangement links TRBV5-1 to TRBJ2-5; 13 positions match TRBD2. This CDR3 has 13 residues. CDR1 SGHRS and CDR2 YFSETQ come from the germline V gene. The CDR3 DNA sequence: TGCGCCAGCAGAGGGACTAGCGGGGCCGATGCGGACTTC. It yields the protein CASRGTSGADADF.